These T cell receptor beta chains were read from a single sample in a study of cytomegalovirus exposure and HLA in healthy donors. Sequenced by immunoSEQ multiplex PCR; TCRdb stores in-frame clones only, minus some. Of more than 150,000 clones detected, 80% to 90% appear once; the ten largest clones hold roughly 10%. What was sequenced was PBMCs. The receptors were sampled from a man younger than 35 in good health and CMV-seropositive. Each CDR3 is given with its conserved first and last residue. Each record gives: J gene, clone size, D gene, V gene, CDR3 DNA, CDR3 protein. D genes are given only for firm matches. Some rows mark clone size as missing; the rest say once, few, many or name a class of expanded clone.

j_call: TRBJ2-3
clone_size: .
d_call: TRBD2
v_call: TRBV7-2
cdr3_nt: TGTGCCAGCAGCTCAACTAGCGGGCTCACAGATACGCAGTATTTT
cdr3_aa: CASSSTSGLTDTQYF

j_call: TRBJ2-1
clone_size: .
d_call: .
v_call: TRBV5-6
cdr3_nt: TGTGCCAGCAGCCCGGGACCGGGGACACCAGAGCAGTTCTTC
cdr3_aa: CASSPGPGTPEQFF

j_call: TRBJ1-2
clone_size: .
d_call: .
v_call: TRBV15
cdr3_nt: TGTGCCACCAGCAGAGTCCCAGGGGAGGGCCCTGGGGGCTACACCTTC
cdr3_aa: CATSRVPGEGPGGYTF

j_call: TRBJ1-1
clone_size: .
d_call: TRBD1
v_call: TRBV7-9
cdr3_nt: TGTGCCAGCAGCGACCGACAGGGGGTAACTGAAGCTTTCTTT
cdr3_aa: CASSDRQGVTEAFF

j_call: TRBJ1-2
clone_size: .
d_call: .
v_call: TRBV7-9
cdr3_nt: TGTTCCAGCAGCCCCGGGTCGCACTATGGCTACACCTTC
cdr3_aa: CSSSPGSHYGYTF

j_call: TRBJ1-3
clone_size: .
d_call: .
v_call: TRBV7-9
cdr3_nt: TGTGCCAGCAGCATCGACTTCTCCGGGCCGAGGCGGGCTGGAAACACCATATATTTT
cdr3_aa: CASSIDFSGPRRAGNTIYF

j_call: TRBJ2-3
clone_size: .
d_call: TRBD2
v_call: TRBV9
cdr3_nt: TGTGCCAGCAGCGTAGCTAGCGGGGGTCAGGATACGCAGTATTTT
cdr3_aa: CASSVASGGQDTQYF

j_call: TRBJ1-2
clone_size: .
d_call: TRBD1
v_call: TRBV6-5
cdr3_nt: TGTGCCAGCAGATCCGGGACAGGAGGGAACTATGGCTACACCTTC
cdr3_aa: CASRSGTGGNYGYTF

j_call: TRBJ2-7
clone_size: .
d_call: .
v_call: TRBV14
cdr3_nt: TGTGCCAGCAGCCGATACCGGGACTGGTTCTACGAGCAGTACTTC
cdr3_aa: CASSRYRDWFYEQYF

j_call: TRBJ2-5
clone_size: once
d_call: .
v_call: TRBV5-5
cdr3_nt: TGTGCCAGCAGCCCCCGAGGTGCCGGAGAGACCCAGTACTTC
cdr3_aa: CASSPRGAGETQYF

j_call: TRBJ2-3
clone_size: .
d_call: .
v_call: TRBV5-1
cdr3_nt: TGCGCCAGCAGCTTGGAGGGGATCTACACAGATACGCAGTATTTT
cdr3_aa: CASSLEGIYTDTQYF

j_call: TRBJ2-3
clone_size: .
d_call: TRBD1
v_call: TRBV18
cdr3_nt: TGTGCCAGCTCGCTAAACCGGGACAGCAGCACAGATACGCAGTATTTT
cdr3_aa: CASSLNRDSSTDTQYF

j_call: TRBJ2-3
clone_size: once
d_call: TRBD2
v_call: TRBV11-2
cdr3_nt: TGTGCCAGCGGAGGACTAGCGGGGTCAGATACGCAGTATTTT
cdr3_aa: CASGGLAGSDTQYF

j_call: TRBJ2-5
clone_size: few
d_call: .
v_call: TRBV7-8
cdr3_nt: TGTGCCAGCAGCCCACAGGGCCATCAAGAGACCCAGTACTTC
cdr3_aa: CASSPQGHQETQYF

j_call: TRBJ1-2
clone_size: .
d_call: .
v_call: TRBV7-2
cdr3_nt: TGTGCCAGCAACCTAGGGGGTCGCGATGGCTACACCTTC
cdr3_aa: CASNLGGRDGYTF

j_call: TRBJ1-4
clone_size: .
d_call: TRBD1
v_call: TRBV6-5
cdr3_nt: TGTGCCAGCGGGGACAGGGGGTTTAATGAAAAACTGTTTTTT
cdr3_aa: CASGDRGFNEKLFF

j_call: TRBJ1-4
clone_size: .
d_call: .
v_call: TRBV6-1
cdr3_nt: TGTGCCAGCCGGGTCCCCGGACAGCTGAGAGAAAAACTGTTTTTT
cdr3_aa: CASRVPGQLREKLFF

j_call: TRBJ2-7
clone_size: .
d_call: .
v_call: TRBV7-2
cdr3_nt: TGTGCCAGCAGCTTAGCGAGACAGGCCTACGAGCAGTACTTC
cdr3_aa: CASSLARQAYEQYF

j_call: TRBJ1-5
clone_size: .
d_call: .
v_call: TRBV2
cdr3_nt: TGTGCCAGCAGCCCCCCTGGGGGCCGTAATCAGCCCCAGCATTTT
cdr3_aa: CASSPPGGRNQPQHF

j_call: TRBJ1-2
clone_size: .
d_call: .
v_call: TRBV20-1
cdr3_nt: TGCAGTGCTAGAGATGTGGCAGGTGCCTTC
cdr3_aa: CSARDVAGAF

j_call: TRBJ2-1
clone_size: once
d_call: TRBD2
v_call: TRBV10-3
cdr3_nt: TGTGCCATCAAATCGGGACTAGCTAGCGATGAGCAGTTCTTC
cdr3_aa: CAIKSGLASDEQFF

j_call: TRBJ1-4
clone_size: few
d_call: .
v_call: TRBV10-2
cdr3_nt: TGCGCCAGCAGTGACTCTGGCACTACTCGTGAAAAACTGTTTTTT
cdr3_aa: CASSDSGTTREKLFF

j_call: TRBJ1-1
clone_size: few
d_call: .
v_call: TRBV6-5
cdr3_nt: TGTGCCAGCAGTTACGGAGGGCTTGAAGCTTTCTTT
cdr3_aa: CASSYGGLEAFF

j_call: TRBJ1-2
clone_size: .
d_call: .
v_call: TRBV27
cdr3_nt: TGTGCCAGCAGTTTGCAGGTAACGGATGGCTACACCTTC
cdr3_aa: CASSLQVTDGYTF

j_call: TRBJ2-3
clone_size: .
d_call: TRBD2
v_call: TRBV18
cdr3_nt: TGTGCCAGCTCACCACGGCACGGCCTAGCGGGGAATACGCAGTATTTT
cdr3_aa: CASSPRHGLAGNTQYF

j_call: TRBJ1-2
clone_size: .
d_call: TRBD1
v_call: TRBV5-1
cdr3_nt: TGCGCCAGCAGCTTTACCGGGACAGGCAATGGCTACACCTTC
cdr3_aa: CASSFTGTGNGYTF

j_call: TRBJ2-7
clone_size: .
d_call: .
v_call: TRBV9
cdr3_nt: TGTGCCAGCGATAATCGACGTGGGGGGTTCTCCTACGAGCAGTACTTC
cdr3_aa: CASDNRRGGFSYEQYF

j_call: TRBJ2-7
clone_size: .
d_call: .
v_call: TRBV6-5
cdr3_nt: TGTGCCAGCAGTCCGACATTAGGCGAGCAGTACTTC
cdr3_aa: CASSPTLGEQYF

j_call: TRBJ2-3
clone_size: .
d_call: TRBD2
v_call: TRBV5-1
cdr3_nt: TGCGCCAGCAGCTGGTCGTCACTAGCGGGGGGACCTGCTAGCACAGATACGCAGTATTTT
cdr3_aa: CASSWSSLAGGPASTDTQYF

j_call: TRBJ2-5
clone_size: .
d_call: TRBD2
v_call: TRBV5-1
cdr3_nt: TGCGCCAGCGCTAGCGGGGGAGGGTGGACCCAGTACTTC
cdr3_aa: CASASGGGWTQYF

j_call: TRBJ1-5
clone_size: .
d_call: TRBD1
v_call: TRBV28
cdr3_nt: TGTGCCAGCAGTTTAGGAACAGGGGTCAGCAATCAGCCCCAGCATTTT
cdr3_aa: CASSLGTGVSNQPQHF

j_call: TRBJ1-6
clone_size: .
d_call: .
v_call: TRBV11-3
cdr3_nt: TGTGCCAGCAGCTTAGACCGGGGAACACCCCTCCACTTT
cdr3_aa: CASSLDRGTPLHF

j_call: TRBJ2-7
clone_size: .
d_call: .
v_call: TRBV7-6
cdr3_nt: TGTGCCAGCAGCTCGCGGGGGCGGGTCTACGAGCAGTACTTC
cdr3_aa: CASSSRGRVYEQYF

j_call: TRBJ1-2
clone_size: .
d_call: TRBD1
v_call: TRBV5-1
cdr3_nt: TGCGCCAGCAGCTCCCGGCCGGGACAGGGGGGATCTAACTATGGCTACACCTTC
cdr3_aa: CASSSRPGQGGSNYGYTF

j_call: TRBJ1-2
clone_size: .
d_call: .
v_call: TRBV6-6
cdr3_nt: TGTGCCAGCAGATCCTTGATGTCCGAGGTTGGCTACACCTTC
cdr3_aa: CASRSLMSEVGYTF

j_call: TRBJ1-4
clone_size: .
d_call: TRBD1
v_call: TRBV5-1
cdr3_nt: TGCGCCAGCAGCTTGGGAAGACAGGGCCATCTGAATGAAAAACTGTTTTTT
cdr3_aa: CASSLGRQGHLNEKLFF

j_call: TRBJ2-1
clone_size: .
d_call: .
v_call: TRBV5-1
cdr3_nt: TGCGCCAGCAGCTTGGGAGGGCACGAGCAGTTCTTC
cdr3_aa: CASSLGGHEQFF

j_call: TRBJ1-2
clone_size: .
d_call: TRBD1
v_call: TRBV5-1
cdr3_nt: TGCGCCAGCAGCTTGGAGACAGGGGTCGGGTATGGCTACACCTTC
cdr3_aa: CASSLETGVGYGYTF

j_call: TRBJ2-5
clone_size: .
d_call: TRBD2
v_call: TRBV5-4
cdr3_nt: TGTGCCAGCAGCTTACGACTAGCGGGGTCTTCCACCCAGTACTTC
cdr3_aa: CASSLRLAGSSTQYF

j_call: TRBJ1-5
clone_size: .
d_call: TRBD1
v_call: TRBV4-3
cdr3_nt: TGCGCCAGCAGCCAAGATACAGGGGTCAATCAGCCCCAGCATTTT
cdr3_aa: CASSQDTGVNQPQHF